This TCR beta chain was profiled in a study of blood T cell repertoires in COVID-19. For the study at large: The United States, Italy and Spain were the sources of the acute and convalescent COVID-19 samples. PBMCs, B-cell-depleted T cells, or T cells were the source of the cDNA or gDNA that made up the material.

By sample fraction, this clone is medium-sized. Methods used by the authors: Quantification of nucleated cells was approximated via reference gene primer amplification. Method: immunoSEQ multiplex PCR; TCRdb's copy keeps in-frame clones and lacks some. The V and J calls and clone size were taken over from that table, and D and trimming were inferred from the DNA. In the table there are roughly 59,000 clones, around four fifths of which are singletons. The CDR3 extends over 13 amino acids. J was trimmed by 3 bases and V by 11 bases; bases with no gene match: 9. Germline CDR1 and CDR2: LNHDA and SQIVND (reference sequence).

The sequence derives from a human donor in a cohort sampled during active COVID-19. The specimen was peripheral blood. The chain links TRBV19 to TRBJ1-1; 7 nucleotides align to TRBD1. The CDR3: CAGPKQGYTEAFF. Here the CDR3 DNA reads TGTGCCGGTCCTAAACAGGGGTACACTGAAGCTTTCTTT.